This TCR beta chain was sequenced for a study of T cells in Graves' hyperthyroidism and ophthalmopathy. General study findings and limits: Most thyroid clonotypes that were expanded above 0.001 also turned up in blood.

Amplification targeted TCR beta CDR3 regions from RNA transcripts. During a first-round RT-PCR of the TCR CDR3, the HTBI primer set was used. TCRdb redid the calling of the multiplex PCR reads with MiXCR, one entry per CDR3 protein. The profile shows a few hundred thousand distinct CDR3 sequences, just under 25% of them singletons. This clonotype was seen only a few times. Its antigen remains unknown. Uncontrolled infection, other autoimmune disease, pregnancy and lactation each barred patients from inclusion. Together with thyroid ultrasound, orbital computed tomography, serum thyroxine and TRAb, clinical symptoms were used for diagnoses. The PBMCs studied were ones that came from 10 ml fresh peripheral blood. V lost 8 bases to trimming and J lost 11 bases, with 13 bases between them. This CDR3 spans 11 amino acids. Germline V CDR1 and CDR2: MDHEN, SYDVKM.

The clonotype originates from a man aged 45-65 years with Graves' hyperthyroidism. Material: blood. The J gene is TRBJ2-1, the V gene TRBV28, with D maybe TRBD1 (6 bases). The CDR3 reads CASGSGHQQFF. Here the CDR3 DNA reads TGTGCCAGCGGCTCGGGACACCAGCAGTTCTTC.